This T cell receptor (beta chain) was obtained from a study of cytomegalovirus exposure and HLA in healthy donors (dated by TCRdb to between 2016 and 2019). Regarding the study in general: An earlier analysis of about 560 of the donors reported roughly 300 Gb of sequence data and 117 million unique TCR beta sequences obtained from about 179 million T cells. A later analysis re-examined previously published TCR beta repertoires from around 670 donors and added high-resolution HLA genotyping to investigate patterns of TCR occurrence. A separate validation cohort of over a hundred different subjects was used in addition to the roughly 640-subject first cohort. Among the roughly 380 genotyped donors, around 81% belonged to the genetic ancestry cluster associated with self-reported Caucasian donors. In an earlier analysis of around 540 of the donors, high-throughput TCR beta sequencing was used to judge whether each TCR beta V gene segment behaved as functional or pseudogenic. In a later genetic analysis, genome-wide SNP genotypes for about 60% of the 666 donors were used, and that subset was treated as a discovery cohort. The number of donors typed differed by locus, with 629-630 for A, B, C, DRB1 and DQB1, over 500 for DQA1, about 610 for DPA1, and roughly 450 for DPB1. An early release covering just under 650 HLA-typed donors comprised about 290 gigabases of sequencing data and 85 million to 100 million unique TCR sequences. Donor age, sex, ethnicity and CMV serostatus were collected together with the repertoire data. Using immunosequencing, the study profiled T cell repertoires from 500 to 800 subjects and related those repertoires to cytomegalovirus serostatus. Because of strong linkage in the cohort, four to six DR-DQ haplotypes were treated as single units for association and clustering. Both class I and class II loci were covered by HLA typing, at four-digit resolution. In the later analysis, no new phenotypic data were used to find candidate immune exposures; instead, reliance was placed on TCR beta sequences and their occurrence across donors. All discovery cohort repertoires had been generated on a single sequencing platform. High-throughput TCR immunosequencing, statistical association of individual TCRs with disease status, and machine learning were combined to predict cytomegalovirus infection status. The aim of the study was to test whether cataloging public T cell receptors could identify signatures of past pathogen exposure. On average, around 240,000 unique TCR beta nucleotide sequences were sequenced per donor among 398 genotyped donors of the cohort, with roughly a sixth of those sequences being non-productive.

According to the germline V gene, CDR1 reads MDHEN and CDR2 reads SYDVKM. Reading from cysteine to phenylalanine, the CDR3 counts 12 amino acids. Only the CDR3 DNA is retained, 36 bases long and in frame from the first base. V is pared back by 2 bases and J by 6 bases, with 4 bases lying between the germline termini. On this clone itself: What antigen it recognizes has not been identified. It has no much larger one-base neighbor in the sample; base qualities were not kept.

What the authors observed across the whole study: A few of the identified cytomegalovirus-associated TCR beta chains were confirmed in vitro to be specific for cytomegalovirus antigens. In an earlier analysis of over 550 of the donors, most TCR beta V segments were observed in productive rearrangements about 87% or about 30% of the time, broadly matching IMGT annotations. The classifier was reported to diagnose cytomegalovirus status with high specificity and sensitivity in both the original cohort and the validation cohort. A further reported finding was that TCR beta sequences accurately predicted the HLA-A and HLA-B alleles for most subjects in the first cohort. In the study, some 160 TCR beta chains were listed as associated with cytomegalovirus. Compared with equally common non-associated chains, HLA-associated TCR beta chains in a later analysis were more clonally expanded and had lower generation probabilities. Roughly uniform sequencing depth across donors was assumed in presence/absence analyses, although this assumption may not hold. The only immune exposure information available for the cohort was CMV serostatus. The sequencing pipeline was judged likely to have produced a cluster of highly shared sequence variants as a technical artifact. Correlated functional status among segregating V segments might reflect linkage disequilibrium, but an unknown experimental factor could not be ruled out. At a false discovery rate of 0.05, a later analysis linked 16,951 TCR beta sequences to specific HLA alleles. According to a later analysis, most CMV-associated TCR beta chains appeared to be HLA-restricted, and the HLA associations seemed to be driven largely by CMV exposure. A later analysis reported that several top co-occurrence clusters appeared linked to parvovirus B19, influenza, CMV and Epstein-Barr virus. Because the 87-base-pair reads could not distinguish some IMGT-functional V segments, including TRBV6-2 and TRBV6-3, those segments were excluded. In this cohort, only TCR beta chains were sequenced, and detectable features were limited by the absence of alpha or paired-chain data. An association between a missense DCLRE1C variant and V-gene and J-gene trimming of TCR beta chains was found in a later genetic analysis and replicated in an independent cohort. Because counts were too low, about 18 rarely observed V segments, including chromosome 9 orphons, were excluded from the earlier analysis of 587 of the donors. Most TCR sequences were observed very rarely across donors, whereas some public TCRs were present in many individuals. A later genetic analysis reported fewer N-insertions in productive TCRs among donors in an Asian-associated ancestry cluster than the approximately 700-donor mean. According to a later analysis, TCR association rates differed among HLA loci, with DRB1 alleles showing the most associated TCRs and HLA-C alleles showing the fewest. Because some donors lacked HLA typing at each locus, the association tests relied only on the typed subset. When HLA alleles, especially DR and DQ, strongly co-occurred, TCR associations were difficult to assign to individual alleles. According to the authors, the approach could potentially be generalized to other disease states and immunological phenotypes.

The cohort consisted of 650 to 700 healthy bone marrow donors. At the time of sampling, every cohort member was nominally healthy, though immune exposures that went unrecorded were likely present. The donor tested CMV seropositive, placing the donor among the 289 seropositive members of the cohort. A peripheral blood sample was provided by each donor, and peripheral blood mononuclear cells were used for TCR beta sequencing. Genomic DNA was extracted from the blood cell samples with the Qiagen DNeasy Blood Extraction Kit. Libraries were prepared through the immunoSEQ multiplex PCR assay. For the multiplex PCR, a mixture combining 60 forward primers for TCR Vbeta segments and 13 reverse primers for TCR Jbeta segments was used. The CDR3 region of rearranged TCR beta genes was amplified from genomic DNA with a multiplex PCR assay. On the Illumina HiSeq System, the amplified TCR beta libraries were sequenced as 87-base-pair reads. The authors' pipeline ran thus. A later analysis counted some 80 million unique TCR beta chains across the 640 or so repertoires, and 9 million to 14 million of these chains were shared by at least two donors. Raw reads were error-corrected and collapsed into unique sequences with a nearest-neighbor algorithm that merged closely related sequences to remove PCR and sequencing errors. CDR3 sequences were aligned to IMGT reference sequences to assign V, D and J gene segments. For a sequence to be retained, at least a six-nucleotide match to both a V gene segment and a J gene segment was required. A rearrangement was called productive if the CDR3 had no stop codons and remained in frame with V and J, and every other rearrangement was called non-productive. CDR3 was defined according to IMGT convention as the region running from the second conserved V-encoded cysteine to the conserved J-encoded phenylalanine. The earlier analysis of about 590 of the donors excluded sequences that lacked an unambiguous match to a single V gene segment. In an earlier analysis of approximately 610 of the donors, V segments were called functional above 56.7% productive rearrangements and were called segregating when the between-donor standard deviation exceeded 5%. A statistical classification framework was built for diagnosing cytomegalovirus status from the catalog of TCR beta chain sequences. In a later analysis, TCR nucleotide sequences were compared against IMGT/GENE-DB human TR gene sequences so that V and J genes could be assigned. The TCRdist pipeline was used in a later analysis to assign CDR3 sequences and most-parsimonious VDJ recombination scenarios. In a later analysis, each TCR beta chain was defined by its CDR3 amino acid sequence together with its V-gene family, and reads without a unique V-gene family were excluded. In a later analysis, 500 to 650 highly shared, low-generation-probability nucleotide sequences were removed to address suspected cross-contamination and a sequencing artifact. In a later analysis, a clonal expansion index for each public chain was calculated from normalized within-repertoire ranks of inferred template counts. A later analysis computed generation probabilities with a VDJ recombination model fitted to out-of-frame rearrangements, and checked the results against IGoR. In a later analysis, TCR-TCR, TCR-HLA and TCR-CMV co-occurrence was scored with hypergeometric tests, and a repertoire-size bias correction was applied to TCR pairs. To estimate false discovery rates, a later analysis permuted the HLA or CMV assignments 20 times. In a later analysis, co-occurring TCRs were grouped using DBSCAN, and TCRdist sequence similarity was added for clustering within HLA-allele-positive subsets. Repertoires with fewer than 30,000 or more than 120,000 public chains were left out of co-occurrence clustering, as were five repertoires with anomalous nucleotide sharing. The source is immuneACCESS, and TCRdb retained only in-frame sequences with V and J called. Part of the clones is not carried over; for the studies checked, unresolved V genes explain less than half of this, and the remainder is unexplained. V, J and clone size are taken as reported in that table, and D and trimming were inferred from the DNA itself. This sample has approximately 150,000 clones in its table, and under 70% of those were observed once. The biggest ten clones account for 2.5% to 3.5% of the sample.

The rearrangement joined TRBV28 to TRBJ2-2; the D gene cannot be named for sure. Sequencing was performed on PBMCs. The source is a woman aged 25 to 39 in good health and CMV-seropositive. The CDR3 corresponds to CASSLSAGELFF. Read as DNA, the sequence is TGTGCCAGCAGTTTAAGCGCCGGGGAGCTGTTTTTT.